The TCR beta chain under discussion was sequenced for a study of molecular identifiers for immune sequencing clone quantification. The ends were cut back, 0 bases at V and 6 bases at J, with 9 bases in the middle. The length of the CDR3 is 14 residues. From germline, CDR1 is MGHRA and CDR2 YSYEKL. This clonotype turned up a few times. As CD8+CD4-CCR7+CD45RA+ cells, naive CD8 T cells were sorted. In TCRdb, the PCR reads were re-called with MiXCR into one record per CDR3 protein. The sample contains about half a million distinct CDR3 sequences, over 20% of which appear only once. The specimen was naive CD8+ T cells from blood, with Jurkat cell RNA spiked in. Indicated subset: FACS-sorted CD8+CD4-CCR7+CD45RA+ naive T cells. The sequence came from a human donor in good health. Some libraries in this study had Jurkat cell RNA spiked in. V usage is TRBV4-1 and J usage is TRBJ2-1; D is unresolved. CDR3 in amino acids: CASSQDFQVNEQFF. The CDR3 bases are TGCGCCAGCAGCCAAGATTTTCAGGTCAATGAGCAGTTCTTC.